The 14 T cell receptor beta chains reported below all come from one sample, sequenced in a study of T cells after yellow fever vaccination. MiXCR, applied by TCRdb to the 5' RACE reads, yields one record per CDR3 protein. This sample has some 390,000 distinct CDR3 sequences, with about 17% found just once. The sample here was PBMCs, taken before the yellow fever booster vaccination. These receptors originate from a young man who received the YFV17D yellow fever vaccine.

A few counts support this clonotype. This chain links TRBV3-1 with TRBJ2-3, with D uncertain. Germline V lookup: CDR1 LGHDT, CDR2 YNNKEL (reference sequence). The germline V and J ends were trimmed by 0 bases and 5 bases, with 3 bases remaining between them. This CDR3 is built from 12 residues. CDR3 DNA sequence: TGTGCCAGCAGCCAAGAAAGAGATACGCAGTATTTT. As protein: CASSQERDTQYF.

This clonotype came up a few times. This sequence joins TRBV7-2 and TRBJ2-3; TRBD2 matches 9 bases. CDR1 is SGHTA and CDR2 is FQGNSA in the germline V gene. The ends lost 4 bases at V and 3 bases at J; junction bases unmatched: 5. The CDR3 loop spans 15 amino acids. CDR3 DNA sequence: TGTGCCAGCAGCTGGCGGGGGGGCCGAACAGATACGCAGTATTTT. This gives the protein CASSWRGGRTDTQYF.

This clonotype was seen only a few times. The chain links TRBV12-5 to TRBJ2-1; a weak D match, TRBD1 (5 bases). This CDR3 has 12 amino acids. V gave up 3 bases and J gave up 6 bases, with 6 bases separating them. The germline V gene encodes CDR1 LGHNT and CDR2 FRNRAP. CDR3 loop: CASGFQGNEQFF. In nucleotides, the CDR3 is TGTGCTAGTGGTTTTCAGGGCAATGAGCAGTTCTTC.

The genes are TRBV10-3 and TRBJ1-1, with 9 bases identical to TRBD1. Germline values: CDR1 ENHRY, CDR2 SYGVKD. V dropped 10 bases and J dropped 3; count of bases not matched to a gene: 15. The CDR3 has 16 residues. CDR3 protein: CATTPLDRGDYTEAFF. The CDR3, as DNA: TGTGCCACCACCCCCCTGGACAGGGGAGACTACACTGAAGCTTTCTTT.

The gene calls are TRBV6-1 and TRBJ1-2, with unresolved D. The CDR3 length is 13 residues. V lost 5 bases to trimming and J lost 0 bases, with 7 bases between them. Germline V gene sequence: CDR1 MNHNS, CDR2 SASEGT. The CDR3 DNA is TGTGCCAGCAGTCGGGTCTCTAACTATGGCTACACCTTC. The encoded protein is CASSRVSNYGYTF.

This clonotype has at least ten counts. The genes are TRBV20-1 and TRBJ2-1, with TRBD1 matching 7 bases. CDR3 length equals 14 residues. V was pared by 7 bases and J by 0 bases, with 6 bases of the junction left unmatched. The V gene's germline CDR1 is DFQATT and CDR2 SNEGSKA (reference sequence). The CDR3 DNA reads TGCAGTGTAACGACAGGGAGCTCCTACAATGAGCAGTTCTTC. Translated: CSVTTGSSYNEQFF.

The chain is built from TRBV21-1 and TRBJ1-1. TRBV21-1 is a listed pseudogene. This CDR3 spans 16 amino acids. Here the CDR3 DNA reads TGTGCCAGCAGCAAAGCGCAGGTGGGGAGGAACACTGAAGCTTTCTTT. This codes for CASSKAQVGRNTEAFF.

This clonotype has a handful of counts. The chain joins TRBV12-3 or TRBV12-4 to TRBJ1-1; the D gene is possibly TRBD1 (5 bases). This CDR3 is 10 amino acids long. Trimming pared 7 bases from V and 12 bases from J, leaving 12 bases between. As DNA, the CDR3 is TGTGCCAGCACTCAGGGAGGACCTTTCTTT. As protein: CASTQGGPFF.

This sequence joins TRBV2 and TRBJ2-2; the D gene is possibly TRBD2 (5 bases). The CDR3 is 12 residues long. V was shortened by 6 bases and J by 7 bases, with 9 bases between the two germline ends. Germline CDR1 is SNHLY and CDR2 is FYNNEI. Here the CDR3 reads CASRRAGGELFF. The DNA of the CDR3 is TGTGCCAGCAGAAGGGCGGGCGGGGAGCTGTTTTTT.

CDR3 DNA: TGTGCCAGCAGCCTTTCGTTCGACACCCAAGAGACCCAGTACTTC. Protein product: CASSLSFDTQETQYF. J is TRBJ2-5 and V is TRBV7-8; D gene uncertain. Trimming removed 5 bases at V and 1 base at J, with 14 bases between. Germline CDR1 and CDR2: SGHVS and FQNEAQ. CDR3 length equals 15 residues.

In this sample, this clonotype turned up a few times. The CDR3 DNA follows: TGTGCCAGCAGCGCCCCCGAGGGACCCCAAGAGACCCAGTACTTC. Protein sequence: CASSAPEGPQETQYF. The chain recombines TRBV9 with TRBJ2-5, with D perhaps given as TRBD1 or TRBD2 (5 bases each). Between the trimmed V and J ends, which lost 3 bases and 1 base, there was a span of 13 bases. The CDR3 totals 15 residues. CDR1 is SGDLS and CDR2 is YYNGEE in the germline V gene. The whole variable domain, remainder taken from reference TRBV9 and TRBJ2-5, is DSGVTQTPKHLITATGQRVTLRCSPRSGDLSVYWYQQSLDQGLQFLIQYYNGEERAKGNILERFSAQQFPDLHSELNLSSLELGDSALYFCASSAPEGPQETQYFGPGTRLLVL.

This clonotype was seen at least ten times. The V gene is TRBV10-3, the J gene TRBJ1-5; D call uncertain. Germline V gene lookup returns CDR1 ENHRY and CDR2 SYGVKD. V was pared by 3 bases and J by 7 bases, with 13 bases between. The CDR3 is 14 amino acids. For the CDR3, the DNA is TGTGCCATCAGTGACCGGCAGGACGGGCAGCCCCAGCATTTT. It yields the protein CAISDRQDGQPQHF.

This chain uses TRBV20-1 with TRBJ2-3; D is ambiguous. The CDR3 is 14 residues long. Trimming left V 6 bases short and J 0 bases short, with 13 bases between. Germline V gives CDR1 DFQATT, CDR2 SNEGSKA (reference sequence). CDR3 in amino acids: CSAPTLTSTDTQYF. The CDR3 bases are TGCAGTGCCCCGACCTTAACTAGCACAGATACGCAGTATTTT.

V is TRBV7-9 and J is TRBJ1-2; TRBD1 matches 7 bases. V shed 0 bases and J 1 base; nucleotides not matched to a gene: 5. The CDR3 totals 16 residues. CDR1 and CDR2 from the germline V gene are SEHNR and FQNEAQ (reference sequence). The CDR3 DNA follows: TGTGCCAGCAGCTTAGCTGCCAGGGGGGTTAACTATGGCTACACCTTC. Protein: CASSLAARGVNYGYTF.